This entry features one T cell receptor (beta chain) sequence. The antigen is not known. This specimen belongs to a study of cytomegalovirus exposure and HLA in healthy donors. Overall study findings and caveats: Overall, around 160 TCR beta chains were annotated as cytomegalovirus-associated.

PCR was performed using 60 Vbeta and 13 Jbeta primers. The table came from immunoSEQ multiplex PCR; TCRdb's copy has only in-frame clones and leaves some out. The sample has about 160,000 clones, around 80% seen once. Per the germline V gene, CDR1 is SGHRS and CDR2 is YFSETQ. The CDR3 totals 15 residues. V was clipped by 1 base and J by 0 bases; unmatched bases: 2. These donors, healthy bone marrow donors, were studied. The chain has TRBV5-1 and TRBJ2-3; 7 nucleotides agree with TRBD1. Sample: PBMCs. This TCR derives from a man aged 45-60 years in good health and CMV-seropositive. The CDR3 sequence is CASSLTGVSTDTQYF. DNA for the CDR3: TGCGCCAGCAGCTTGACAGGGGTTAGCACAGATACGCAGTATTTT.